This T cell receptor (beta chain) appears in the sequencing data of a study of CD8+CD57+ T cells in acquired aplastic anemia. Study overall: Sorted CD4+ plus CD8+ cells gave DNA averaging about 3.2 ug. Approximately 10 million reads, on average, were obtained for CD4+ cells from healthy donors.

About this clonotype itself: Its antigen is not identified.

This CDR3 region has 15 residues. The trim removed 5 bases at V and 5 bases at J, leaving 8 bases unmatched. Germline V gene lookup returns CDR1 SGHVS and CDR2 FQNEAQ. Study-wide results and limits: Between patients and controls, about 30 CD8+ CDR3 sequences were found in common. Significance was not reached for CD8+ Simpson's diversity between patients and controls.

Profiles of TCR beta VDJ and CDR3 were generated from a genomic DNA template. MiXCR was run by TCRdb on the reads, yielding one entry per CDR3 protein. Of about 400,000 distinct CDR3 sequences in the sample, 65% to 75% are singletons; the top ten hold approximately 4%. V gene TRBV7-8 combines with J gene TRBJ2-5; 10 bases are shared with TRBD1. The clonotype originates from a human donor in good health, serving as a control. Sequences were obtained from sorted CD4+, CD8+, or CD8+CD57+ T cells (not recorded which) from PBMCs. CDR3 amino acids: CASSAQTGGEETQYF. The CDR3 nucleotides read TGTGCCAGCAGCGCGCAGACAGGGGGCGAGGAGACCCAGTACTTC.